The source of this T cell receptor (beta chain) is a study of identical twins. This clonotype has a handful of counts. Antigen unknown. Notes on the study in general: Memory repertoires showed no such pattern, whereas abundant cord blood beta clonotypes carried fewer insertions.

Trimming removed 0 bases from V and 2 bases from J; junction bases left unmatched: 9. Germline V gene data show CDR1 as LNHNV and CDR2 as YYDKDF (reference sequence). The CDR3 totals 18 residues. TCRdb fed the 5' RACE reads into MiXCR, producing one record per CDR3 protein. Of 700,000 to 950,000 distinct CDR3 sequences in the sample, 9% to 15% were seen once. The sample was also reused in another study, on yellow fever vaccine responses in identical twins.

This sequence originates from a woman younger than 30 in good health. This rearrangement joins TRBV15 to TRBJ2-2; TRBD1 matches at 7 bases. The sequencing sample was made of PBMCs. The CDR3 region is CATSRDYINRGNTGELFF. Written as DNA, the CDR3 is TGTGCCACCAGCAGAGATTATATTAACAGGGGAAACACCGGGGAGCTGTTTTTT.